The 28 T cell receptor beta chains below all came from one sample that was sequenced in a study of CD8+CD57+ T cells in acquired aplastic anemia. Patients chosen for sequencing had shown CD8+CD57+ cell expansion by flow cytometry. The template for TCR beta VDJ and CDR3 sequence profiling was genomic DNA. MiXCR, applied by TCRdb to the reads, yields one record per CDR3 protein. The profile covers hundreds of thousands of distinct CDR3 sequences, with approximately 45% appearing a single time and roughly 8% taken by the ten largest. The sequenced sample consisted of sorted CD4+, CD8+, or CD8+CD57+ T cells (not recorded which) from PBMCs. Receptors were obtained from a human donor with aplastic anemia.

J is TRBJ1-2 and V is TRBV25-1; possibly TRBD1 for D (5 bases). This CDR3 contains 17 residues. V lost 7 bases and J lost 10, with 31 bases in between. Germline CDR1 MGHDK, CDR2 SYGVNS. The CDR3 DNA is TGTGCCAGCAAGTCCCCCCTTGGACGAGGGGCCGGACCCTCCTACACCTTC. As protein: CASKSPLGRGAGPSYTF.

V is TRBV5-5 and J is TRBJ1-1, with no clear D. V lost 0 bases, J lost 9 bases, and 12 bases lay in between. CDR3 length: 13 residues. Germline V gives CDR1 SGHKS, CDR2 YYEKEE (reference sequence). The CDR3 DNA is TGTGCCAGCAGCTTGGATCCTGCAACTAAAGCTTTCTTT. It translates to CASSLDPATKAFF.

This clonotype has at least ten counts. The chain carries TRBV7-3 and TRBJ2-2; maybe TRBD1 (5 bases). V was shortened by 5 bases and J by 8 bases, with 15 bases between the two germline ends. The CDR3 spans 14 residues. Germline loops: CDR1 SGHTA, CDR2 FQGTGA. CDR3 region: CASSTQPSGGELFF. The CDR3 nucleotides read TGTGCCAGCAGCACCCAGCCTTCAGGGGGGGAGCTGTTTTTT.

This chain uses TRBV6-5 with TRBJ1-5; 12 bases align to TRBD1. Germline V gives CDR1 MNHEY, CDR2 SVGAGI. CDR3 size: 18 residues. V was pared by 6 bases and J by 2 bases, with 11 bases of the junction left unmatched. In DNA form, the CDR3 reads TGTGCCAGCAGGACCCAGGGACAGGGGGCAATTCGCAATCAGCCCCAGCATTTT. Protein product: CASRTQGQGAIRNQPQHF.

The chain uses TRBV2 and TRBJ2-7; D possibly matches TRBD1 or TRBD2 (5 bases each). Germline V gene sequence: CDR1 SNHLY, CDR2 FYNNEI. Trimming stripped 4 bases from V and 4 bases from J, with 17 bases between. CDR3 length equals 15 residues. The CDR3: CASSGDRGRAYEQYF. The CDR3 nucleotides read TGTGCCAGCAGTGGAGACCGGGGCAGAGCGTACGAGCAGTACTTC.

The rearrangement links TRBV27 to TRBJ1-1; TRBD1 is a possible D gene (5 bases). The V gene lost 4 bases and the J gene lost 5 bases, with 11 bases spanning the gap. Germline lookup yields CDR1 MNHEY and CDR2 SMNVEV (reference sequence). The length of the CDR3 is 13 residues. The CDR3 sequence: CASSWSGITEAFF. The CDR3 bases are TGTGCCAGCAGTTGGTCAGGGATAACTGAAGCTTTCTTT.

The chain joins TRBV2 to TRBJ2-5, with 11 bases that match TRBD2. The CDR3 contains 16 residues. Germline CDR1 and CDR2: SNHLY and FYNNEI. The V segment lost 5 bases and the J segment 1 base; nucleotides outside the gene matches: 6. As DNA, the CDR3 is TGTGCCAGCAGTTTCGGGACTAGCGGAGGCCAAGAGACCCAGTACTTC. It codes for CASSFGTSGGQETQYF.

This clonotype was counted between two and nine times. This chain links TRBV10-2 with TRBJ2-7; 7 bases are shared with TRBD1. Trimming at V came to 4 bases and at J to 6 bases, leaving 6 bases not matched to a gene. The CDR3 length is 13 residues. Germline lookup yields CDR1 WSHSY and CDR2 SAAADI. This chain's CDR3 is CASSGQGYIEQYF. CDR3 nucleotide sequence: TGCGCCAGCAGTGGACAGGGCTACATCGAGCAGTACTTC.

J is TRBJ2-1 and V is TRBV10-2; no definite D call. The CDR3 loop spans 15 amino acids. V was pared by 1 base and J by 7 bases, with 14 bases between. Germline lookup yields CDR1 WSHSY and CDR2 SAAADI. The CDR3 coding sequence is TGCGCCAGCAGTGAGTTCCGAGCAGAGTCGAATGAGCAGTTCTTC. This codes for CASSEFRAESNEQFF.

The rearrangement joins TRBV9 to TRBJ2-1; no definite D call. Germline-derived CDR1 and CDR2 are SGDLS and YYNGEE. CDR3 length equals 14 residues. V dropped 7 bases and J dropped 10 bases, with 21 bases sitting between them. The CDR3 nucleotides read TGTGCCAGCTCACCACCGAGTTACCCCTACGAGCAGTTCTTC. The encoded protein is CASSPPSYPYEQFF.

This clonotype was counted once. The junction departs from the called germline gene at one end, perhaps through a read error. The CDR3 sequence is CSVMGASGERTDTQYF. In DNA form, the CDR3 reads TGCAGCGTTATGGGGGCTAGCGGGGAACGCACAGACACGCAGTATTTT. The rearrangement links TRBV29-1 to TRBJ2-3; 9 bases align to TRBD2. The germline gives CDR1 SQVTM, CDR2 ANQGSEA. The CDR3 runs 16 residues.

In its sample, this clonotype was seen many times. The V call is TRBV4-2, the J call TRBJ1-2, with D tentatively TRBD1 (5 bases). CDR3 length equals 14 residues. Trimming removed 6 bases from V and 5 bases from J, with 16 bases in between. The germline V gene encodes CDR1 LGHNA and CDR2 YNFKEQ. CDR3 sequence reads: CASRNRDRLYGYTF. The CDR3, as DNA: TGTGCCAGCAGGAACCGGGACCGGTTATATGGCTACACCTTC.

This chain uses TRBV25-1 with TRBJ2-3; tentative D call: TRBD1 (5 bases). Trimming cost V 6 bases and J 5 bases, with 15 bases left between them. This CDR3 is 14 amino acids long. Germline CDR1 and CDR2: MGHDK and SYGVNS. CDR3: CASSPGAPGDTQYF. Here the CDR3 DNA reads TGTGCCAGCAGCCCTGGGGCCCCCGGAGATACGCAGTATTTT.

This clonotype was recorded many times. The chain employs TRBV7-9 and TRBJ1-6, with 10 bases aligning to TRBD1. CDR1 and CDR2 from the germline V gene are SEHNR and FQNEAQ (reference sequence). Trimming at V came to 5 bases and at J to 10 bases, leaving 8 bases not matched to a gene. The CDR3 contains 15 residues. CDR3 residues: CASSHTGQGESPLHF. The DNA of the CDR3 is TGTGCCAGCAGCCACACTGGACAGGGGGAATCACCCCTCCACTTT. The full variable domain, in which reference TRBV7-9 and TRBJ1-6 provide the parts outside the CDR3, is DTGVSQNPRHKITKRGQNVTFRCDPISEHNRLYWYRQTLGQGPEFLTYFQNEAQLEKSRLLSDRFSAERPKGSFSTLEIQRTEQGDSAMYLCASSHTGQGESPLHFGNGTRLTVT.

The CDR3 region has the DNA TGTGCCAGCAGCAAACAGGTTAGGGAGACCCAGTACTTC. Residues: CASSKQVRETQYF. V gene TRBV7-2 combines with J gene TRBJ2-5, with D tentatively TRBD1 (5 bases). The germline V and J ends were trimmed by 5 bases and 5 bases, with 12 bases remaining between them. The CDR3 loop spans 13 amino acids. Looked up from germline, CDR1 is SGHTA and CDR2 is FQGNSA.

For this clonotype: The germline gene is not matched at one end of the junction; a read error may be the cause. The genes are TRBV5-1 and TRBJ2-1; 9 nucleotides agree with TRBD1. Germline V lookup: CDR1 SGHRS, CDR2 YFSETQ. This CDR3 contains 15 residues. The CDR3 spells CASSWGTGTSGEQFF. CDR3 nucleotide sequence: TGTGCCAGCAGCTGGGGGACAGGGACGAGTGGCGAGCAGTTCTTC.

Ten or more counts support this clonotype. The CDR3 DNA is TGTGCCAGCATGGGCGGGGAGATTTCCTACGAGCAGTACTTC. This gives the protein CASMGGEISYEQYF. The genes are TRBV7-2 and TRBJ2-7; D is possibly TRBD2 (6 bases). Germline assignment: CDR1 SGHTA and CDR2 FQGNSA. V was trimmed by 7 bases and J by 1 base, leaving 14 bases between them. This CDR3 has 14 residues.

Notes on this clonotype: This may be a read error: a much more frequent sequence differs by one nucleotide. The chain has TRBV7-2 and TRBJ2-3, with 8 bases lining up with TRBD1. This CDR3 is 15 amino acids long. Losses at the gene ends were 1 base for V and 4 bases for J; bases not matched to a gene: 4. Germline V gene data show CDR1 as SGHTA and CDR2 as FQGNSA. The CDR3 DNA is TGTGCCAGCAGCTTAGTTGACAGGGGCGCAGATACGCAGTATTTT. It specifies CASSLVDRGADTQYF.

This clonotype was counted many times. This rearrangement joins TRBV13 to TRBJ1-1; 7 bases agree with TRBD1. Germline values: CDR1 PRHDT, CDR2 FYEKMQ (reference sequence). The V and J ends lost 1 base and 0 bases, in that order; junction bases with no gene match: 11. The CDR3 spans 18 residues. The DNA for the CDR3 is TGTGCCAGCAGCTTAGAGCGGACAGGACAACTCATGAACACTGAAGCTTTCTTT. As protein: CASSLERTGQLMNTEAFF.

About this clonotype itself: At one end the junction does not follow the germline gene, possibly because of a read error. The CDR3, as DNA: TGTGCCAGCAGGGGGGGGACGGAGGTTACCGGGGAGCTGTCTTTT. As protein: CASRGGTEVTGELSF. The chain uses TRBV7-9 and TRBJ2-2, with TRBD2 identical over 7 bases. CDR1 is SEHNR, CDR2 FQNEAQ, per germline (reference sequence). This CDR3 spans 15 amino acids.

There are many counts of this clonotype. The chain links TRBV6-4 to TRBJ1-4, with 8 bases aligning to TRBD1. Trimming took 3 bases from V and 1 from J; bases not matched to a gene: 1. The CDR3 totals 15 residues. Germline CDR1 and CDR2: MRHNA and SNTAGT. CDR3 DNA sequence: TGTGCCAGCAGTGAAACAGGGGGAACTAATGAAAAACTGTTTTTT. As protein: CASSETGGTNEKLFF.

Turning to this clonotype: This may come from a read error, since a much larger clone is one base off. The chain links TRBV6-6 to TRBJ1-5; D is uncertain. Germline V gene lookup returns CDR1 MNHNY and CDR2 SVGAGI (reference sequence). CDR3 length: 14 residues. V was clipped by 5 bases and J by 4 bases, with 12 bases between them. As DNA, the CDR3 is TGTGCCAGCAGTGAGTCTATGGGAAATCAGCCCCAGCATTTT. It is translated as CASSESMGNQPQHF.

This clonotype was counted only a few times. This chain connects TRBV27 to TRBJ2-3; D unclear. Trimming cost V 2 bases and J 0 bases, with 6 bases left between them. Germline assignment: CDR1 MNHEY and CDR2 SMNVEV (reference sequence). This CDR3 has 14 residues. The CDR3 nucleotides are TGTGCCAGCAGTTTAGCCTCTAGCACAGATACGCAGTATTTT. Protein sequence: CASSLASSTDTQYF.

This clonotype has at least ten counts. This chain links TRBV5-5 with TRBJ2-1, with unresolved D. The germline CDR1 and CDR2 sequences are SGHKS and YYEKEE (reference sequence). The V gene lost 1 base and the J gene lost 3 bases, with 5 bases spanning the gap. The CDR3 totals 13 residues. The CDR3 DNA reads as TGTGCCAGCAGCTTGAAGGGCTACAATGAGCAGTTCTTC. Amino acids: CASSLKGYNEQFF.

The rearrangement links TRBV7-6 to TRBJ2-3, with 7 bases matching TRBD2. The CDR3 has 11 amino acids. The germline gives CDR1 SGHVS, CDR2 FNYEAQ. With 5 bases clipped from V and 10 bases from J, the junction kept 3 bases outside the gene matches. In DNA form, the CDR3 reads TGTGCCAGCAGCCTAGGACTAGCGCAGTATTTT. Protein sequence: CASSLGLAQYF.

This clonotype has just one count. The rearrangement uses TRBV10-1 and TRBJ2-4, with D possibly matching TRBD1 (7 bases). Germline CDR1 is WNHNN and CDR2 is SYGVQD (reference sequence). The germline V and J ends were trimmed by 4 bases and 8 bases, with 15 bases remaining between them. This CDR3 has 14 amino acids. CDR3 loop: CASSAGDRGDIQYF. CDR3 nucleotide sequence: TGCGCCAGCAGTGCGGGGGACAGAGGGGACATTCAGTACTTC.

The genes are TRBV7-3 and TRBJ2-3, with D perhaps TRBD2 (6 bases). The CDR3 extends over 15 amino acids. Trimming pared 5 bases from V and 5 bases from J, leaving 17 bases between. The germline V gene encodes CDR1 SGHTA and CDR2 FQGTGA. The CDR3 DNA is TGTGCCAGCAGCATCAGCGGAGGCGGGATAGATACGCAGTATTTT. It yields the protein CASSISGGGIDTQYF.

With regard to this clonotype: One end of the junction does not line up with germline, which may come from a read error. The chain is built from TRBV20-1 and TRBJ1-2; a possible D gene is TRBD1 (5 bases). The CDR3 runs 12 residues. Looked up from germline, CDR1 is DFQATT and CDR2 is SNEGSKA (reference sequence). The CDR3 sequence: CSQRDPRQIGRF. The CDR3 DNA sequence: TGCAGTCAACGCGACCCGAGACAGATTGGTCGCTTC.